This TCR beta chain was recorded in a study of T cell changes during pregnancy in multiple sclerosis. Repertoires were generated with immunoSEQ multiplex PCR, while TCRdb's copy carries only in-frame clones and drops some. The profile covers around 20,000 clones, with roughly 88% appearing a single time and 5% to 6.5% taken by the ten largest. Notes on this clone: Distinct nucleotide sequences in the sample also encode this CDR3.

This CDR3 has 17 residues. The trim removed 0 bases at V and 7 bases at J, leaving 15 bases unmatched. Material: CD8+ T cells from peripheral blood mononuclear cells, obtained after pregnancy. The sequence was collected from a female donor in good health, enrolled as a control in a pregnancy study. The rearrangement links TRBV5-3 to TRBJ2-5; 7 positions match TRBD2. TRBV5-3 is given ORF status, its function remaining uncertain. CDR3: CARSLGLAVPEDGTQYF. The CDR3 bases are TGTGCCAGAAGCTTGGGGCTAGCGGTGCCGGAAGATGGGACCCAGTACTTC.